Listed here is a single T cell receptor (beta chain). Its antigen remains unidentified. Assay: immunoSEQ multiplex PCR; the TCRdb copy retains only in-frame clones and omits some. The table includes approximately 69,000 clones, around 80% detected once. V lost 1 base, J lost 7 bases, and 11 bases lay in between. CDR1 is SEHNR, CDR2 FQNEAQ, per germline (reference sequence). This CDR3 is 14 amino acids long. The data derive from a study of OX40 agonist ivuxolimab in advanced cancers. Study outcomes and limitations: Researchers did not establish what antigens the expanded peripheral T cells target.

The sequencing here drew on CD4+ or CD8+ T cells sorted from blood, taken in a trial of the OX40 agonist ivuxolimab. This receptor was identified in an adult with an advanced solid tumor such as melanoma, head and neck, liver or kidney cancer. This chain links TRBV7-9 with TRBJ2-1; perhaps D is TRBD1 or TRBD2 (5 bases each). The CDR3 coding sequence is TGTGCCAGCAGCTTAGAAGGGACGGGAAATGAGCAGTTCTTC. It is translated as CASSLEGTGNEQFF.